This T cell receptor (beta chain) comes out of a study of cytomegalovirus exposure and HLA in healthy donors. The germline CDR1 and CDR2 sequences are MNHNS and SASEGT. With 3 bases removed from V and 0 bases from J, the gap between germline ends came to 12 bases. This CDR3 has 16 amino acids. Vbeta (60) and Jbeta (13) primers were used in the PCR. The assay was immunoSEQ multiplex PCR, and TCRdb's table has in-frame clones only and misses some. The sample shows 95,000 to 100,000 clones, roughly 76% of them seen only once. On this clone itself: Its antigen is undetermined.

Study-wide points: Later genetic work tied a missense DCLRE1C variant to beta-chain V and J trimming. A later analysis showed that HLA-associated TCR beta chains had undergone more clonal expansion than equally common others. An analysis that came later showed most CMV-associated TCR beta chains appearing HLA-restricted.

Sequenced input: PBMCs. V and J are TRBV6-1 and TRBJ1-3, with D tentatively TRBD1 (6 bases). The sequence derives from a woman aged 55-70 years in good health and CMV-seropositive. The DNA for the CDR3 is TGTGCCAGCAGTGATTTAGGGGGTTACTCTGGAAACACCATATATTTT. Encoded protein: CASSDLGGYSGNTIYF.